This T cell receptor (beta chain) was found in a study of chronic HIV infection and antiretroviral therapy (dated by TCRdb to about 2015). The receptor library was made with 5' RACE. The instrument was an Illumina MiSeq. TCRdb took the public reads, trimmed them with fastp at Q25, ran MiXCR for clone calling and kept in-frame beta chains. CDR3 protein sequences are deduplicated, and each keeps its most common genes and DNA. This sample gives under 55,000 distinct CDR3 sequences in total; about 20% of them show up just once. The ten biggest clones cover approximately 3% of the sample. A distance of 15 bases separates the germline ends of V and J, which lose 7 bases and 3 bases respectively. CDR1 and CDR2 are read off the germline V gene (reference sequence) as DFQATT and SNEGSKA. There are 13 amino acids in the CDR3, from cysteine to phenylalanine inclusive. Of the read, only the CDR3 DNA is kept; its 39 bases are in frame from base 1.

In its sample, this clonotype was seen a few times. The antigen it binds to is not known. Base qualities are not at hand, and no much larger clone is one base apart. This chain is built from TRBV20-1 and TRBJ1-1; no D segment can be confidently identified. The source material was peripheral blood. This sequence originates from an adult who had HIV and had not received antiretroviral therapy, or was an uninfected healthy control (not recorded which). The DNA sequence reads TGCAGTGGTGTAGGAGGCGGTGACACTGAAGCTTTCTTT. It is translated as CSGVGGGDTEAFF.